This is a list of T cell receptor beta chains from one sample in a study of regulatory T cells in long-lasting Graves disease. TCRdb ran MiXCR on the multiplex PCR reads and lists one entry per CDR3 protein. Among fewer than 500,000 distinct CDR3 sequences listed, around 15% were seen once. The same specimen was also included in a second study, on T cells in Graves' hyperthyroidism and ophthalmopathy.

The material was peripheral blood mononuclear cells (PBMCs), obtained at new diagnosis, from a patient treated with antithyroid drugs. The receptors come from a man aged 40-49 years with Graves disease. CDR3s include the opening cysteine and the closing phenylalanine or tryptophan. The D gene is left open where the match is weak. Part of the rows lack a size; the others show once, few, many or a class for expanded clones.

.	TRBV9	.	TRBJ2-1	CASSGRDPLGDEQFF	TGTGCCAGCAGCGGCCGGGACCCGCTTGGGGATGAGCAGTTCTTC
few	TRBV7-9	TRBD2	TRBJ2-1	CASSLATSSGGNEQFF	TGTGCCAGCAGCTTAGCTACGTCTAGCGGGGGCAATGAGCAGTTCTTC
many	TRBV28	.	TRBJ2-7	CASTRDTPYEQYF	TGTGCCAGCACCCGGGACACCCCCTACGAGCAGTACTTC
.	TRBV29-1	.	TRBJ2-1	CSVRGSYNEQFF	TGCAGCGTACGAGGTTCCTACAATGAGCAGTTCTTC
many	TRBV7-2	TRBD2	TRBJ2-7	CASSLEGLVVSEQYF	TGTGCCAGCAGCTTAGAGGGACTAGTAGTTTCCGAGCAGTACTTC
.	TRBV19	.	TRBJ1-6	CASSIGRNSPLHF	TGTGCCAGTAGTATTGGGAGGAATTCACCCCTCCACTTT
few	TRBV15	.	TRBJ1-1	CATSRDLMNTEAFF	TGTGCCACCAGCAGAGATTTAATGAACACTGAAGCTTTCTTT
many	TRBV28	.	TRBJ1-6	CASSFLRGSPLHF	TGTGCCAGCAGTTTTTTAAGGGGATCACCCCTCCACTTT
many	TRBV11-2	TRBD2	TRBJ2-1	CASSLRVGGRGDNEQFF	TGTGCCAGCAGCTTACGGGTAGGCGGGAGAGGGGACAATGAGCAGTTCTTC
.	TRBV15	.	TRBJ2-5	CATSRGGKDETQYF	TGTGCCACCAGCAGAGGGGGCAAGGACGAGACCCAGTACTTC
.	TRBV27	.	TRBJ2-3	CATRGYLSTDTQYF	TGTGCTACGAGGGGGTACCTTAGCACAGATACGCAGTATTTT
few	TRBV10-3	.	TRBJ2-3	CAISEGGAADTQYF	TGTGCCATCAGTGAAGGCGGGGCGGCAGATACGCAGTATTTT
many	TRBV6-2/TRBV6-3	.	TRBJ2-7	CASSRGTLNSYEQYF	TGTGCCAGCAGTCGGGGGACACTTAACTCCTACGAGCAGTACTTC
few	TRBV9	.	TRBJ2-5	CASSVRAGAQETQYF	TGTGCCAGCAGCGTAAGGGCAGGGGCGCAAGAGACCCAGTACTTC
many	TRBV12-3/TRBV12-4	.	TRBJ2-7	CASLDSSGSYEQYF	TGTGCCAGCCTGGACAGCTCTGGCTCCTACGAGCAGTACTTC
.	TRBV20-1	.	TRBJ2-7	CSAGRTGLTDEQYF	TGCAGTGCTGGGCGCACAGGTCTAACGGACGAGCAGTACTTC
few	TRBV6-1	TRBD2	TRBJ2-4	CASSELRAGGGRDIQYF	TGTGCCAGCAGTGAACTCAGAGCGGGAGGCGGGAGAGACATTCAGTACTTC
few	TRBV10-3	.	TRBJ2-1	CAITPVGSYNEQFF	TGTGCCATCACTCCCGTCGGGTCCTACAATGAGCAGTTCTTC
many	TRBV27	.	TRBJ1-4	CASSLSRGVGEKLFF	TGTGCCAGCAGTTTATCGAGGGGGGTTGGTGAAAAACTGTTTTTT
few	TRBV6-1	.	TRBJ2-4	CASSSPGTLAKNIQYF	TGTGCCAGCTCGAGTCCCGGGACACTAGCCAAAAACATTCAGTACTTC
many	TRBV19	TRBD1	TRBJ2-1	CASTATPGQGQNEQFF	TGTGCCAGTACCGCGACTCCGGGACAGGGGCAAAATGAGCAGTTCTTC
many	TRBV28	.	TRBJ2-2	CASSLELNTGELFF	TGTGCCAGCAGCTTAGAACTGAACACCGGGGAGCTGTTTTTT
many	TRBV2	TRBD2	TRBJ2-3	CASSDPSGRAGDTQYF	TGTGCCAGCAGTGACCCAAGCGGGAGGGCGGGAGATACGCAGTATTTT
many	TRBV7-9	.	TRBJ2-1	CASSGRDRGPYEQFF	TGTGCCAGCAGCGGCCGGGACCGGGGGCCTTATGAGCAGTTCTTC
many	TRBV11-2	.	TRBJ2-5	CASSGQGARGSQYF	TGTGCCAGCAGCGGGCAGGGAGCGAGAGGATCCCAGTACTTC
many	TRBV5-1	TRBD2	TRBJ2-5	CASSSMTSGGVGETQYF	TGCGCCAGCAGCTCAATGACTAGCGGAGGTGTAGGGGAGACCCAGTACTTC
many	TRBV7-9	TRBD1	TRBJ2-3	CASSGQGASDTQYF	TGTGCCAGCAGCGGACAGGGGGCGTCAGATACGCAGTATTTT
many	TRBV7-9	.	TRBJ2-5	CASSLLIRVQETQYF	TGTGCCAGCAGCTTATTAATACGGGTCCAAGAGACCCAGTACTTC
many	TRBV28	TRBD1	TRBJ2-2	CASSQSGQGNTGELFF	TGTGCCAGCAGTCAATCGGGACAGGGGAACACCGGGGAGCTGTTTTTT
.	TRBV11-3	TRBD2	TRBJ2-6	CASRNAFGSRGGGANVLTF	TGTGCCAGCAGGAACGCCTTCGGCAGTCGCGGGGGGGGGGCCAACGTCCTGACTTTC
few	TRBV5-4	TRBD2	TRBJ2-1	CASSLGTSGINEQFF	TGTGCCAGCAGCTTGGGGACTAGCGGGATCAATGAGCAGTTCTTC
.	TRBV5-1	.	TRBJ1-2	CASSLDANPYGYTF	TGCGCCAGCAGCTTGGATGCGAACCCCTATGGCTACACCTTC
few	TRBV14	.	TRBJ1-1	CASSQDQGMNTEAFF	TGTGCCAGCAGCCAAGATCAAGGAATGAACACTGAAGCTTTCTTT
few	TRBV19	TRBD2	TRBJ2-1	CASSIWGGLNNEQFF	TGTGCCAGTAGTATCTGGGGGGGGTTGAACAATGAGCAGTTCTTC
many	TRBV12-3/TRBV12-4	TRBD1	TRBJ2-7	CASTPGRGYEQYF	TGTGCCAGCACCCCTGGCAGGGGGTACGAGCAGTACTTC
many	TRBV2	.	TRBJ2-3	CASSEIPLGAQYF	TGTGCCAGCAGTGAAATCCCCTTAGGTGCGCAGTATTTT